Sequencing of this T cell receptor (beta chain) was carried out in a study of T cell changes during pregnancy in multiple sclerosis. CDR1 SNHLY and CDR2 FYNNEI come from the germline V gene. This CDR3 has 14 amino acids. Trimming took off 8 bases at V and 3 bases at J, with 16 bases between the two ends. The table came from immunoSEQ multiplex PCR; TCRdb's copy has only in-frame clones and leaves some out. This sample has about 77,000 clones, with 89% found just once. The TCR originated in a female donor with multiple sclerosis, enrolled in a pregnancy study. The material sequenced was peripheral blood, taken before pregnancy. The chain links TRBV2 to TRBJ1-2, with D possibly TRBD1 on 5 matching bases. CDR3 sequence: CASSNSGGYYGYTF. The CDR3 DNA reads TGTGCCAGCTCCAACAGCGGGGGGTACTATGGCTACACCTTC.